This is a list of T cell receptor beta chains from one sample in a study of T cell repertoires in cytomegalovirus infection. From the reads, TCRdb called clonotypes with MiXCR, one entry per CDR3 protein. The sample contains around 900,000 distinct CDR3 sequences, approximately 30% of which appear only once. Antigens of these TCRs are unknown. The sample was cultured CD8+ T cells from PBMCs, taken from culture after CMV antigen stimulation. These receptors were collected from a human donor in good health (CMV status not recorded). Some clones in this sample may be carry-over from other donors' samples. CDR3s include the opening cysteine and the closing phenylalanine or tryptophan. D genes are given only for firm matches. Not all rows give a size; the values are once, few, many and, for expanded clones, a class.

few | TRBJ2-3 | TRBD2 | TRBV5-6 | TGTGCCAGCAGCTTGGCGGCTAGCGGAGAGGCAGATACGCAGTATTTT | CASSLAASGEADTQYF
- | TRBJ2-1 | - | TRBV6-5 | TGTGCCAGCGCGAGATCTTCCTACAATGAGCAGTTCTTC | CASARSSYNEQFF
few | TRBJ1-1 | - | TRBV7-6 | TGTGCCAGCAGCTCATCACAGGTTAACACTGAAGCTTTCTTT | CASSSSQVNTEAFF
- | TRBJ1-1 | TRBD1 | TRBV19 | TGTGCCAGTAGTATAATAGACAGGGGAGTGAACACTGAAGCTTTCTTT | CASSIIDRGVNTEAFF
- | TRBJ2-1 | TRBD2 | TRBV28 | TGTGCCAGCAGTCCCATCTCTCCCGGGGGGGCCTGGTATGAGCAGTTCTTC | CASSPISPGGAWYEQFF
- | TRBJ2-1 | - | TRBV6-5 | TGTGCCAGCAGTTATGGGCCCGGCCCCAATGAGCTGTTCTTC | CASSYGPGPNELFF
- | TRBJ1-1 | - | TRBV19 | TGTGCCAGTAGTCTCGCTACGCGGCTTGGAGAAGCTTTCTTT | CASSLATRLGEAFF
- | TRBJ2-5 | - | TRBV7-9 | TGTGCCAGCAGCACCTTGTCGGAGACCCAGTACTTC | CASSTLSETQYF
- | TRBJ1-6 | TRBD1 | TRBV23-1 | TGCCCCGGACGAGGGGGGGACAGAGAAAATTCACCCCTCCACTTT | CPGRGGDRENSPLHF
- | TRBJ1-2 | TRBD1 | TRBV12-3/TRBV12-4 | TGTGCCAGCAGTCGCCCGGGGAGGGGGCGTCTGGGCTACACCTTC | CASSRPGRGRLGYTF
- | TRBJ2-7 | - | TRBV7-9 | TGTGCCAGCAGCACCAGGGTAGTGGAGCAGTACTTC | CASSTRVVEQYF
few | TRBJ2-1 | TRBD2 | TRBV11-1 | TGTGCCAGCAGCTCTCCGACTAGCGGGGGAGCCAGCTCCTACAATGAGCAGTTCTTC | CASSSPTSGGASSYNEQFF
many | TRBJ2-5 | - | TRBV7-6 | TGTGCCAGCAGCTTAGCAGGGCGAAAAGAGACCCAGTACTTC | CASSLAGRKETQYF
- | TRBJ2-3 | - | TRBV7-3 | TGTGCCAGCAGCTTATTTCGCCACAGGGCTAGCACAGATACGCAGTATTTT | CASSLFRHRASTDTQYF
- | TRBJ2-1 | - | TRBV6-5 | TGTGCCAGCAGTTACTCCGAAGATGAGCAGTTCTTC | CASSYSEDEQFF
- | TRBJ2-2 | - | TRBV2 | TGTGCCAGCTGTTGTAATCGCACCGGGGAGCTGTTTTTT | CASCCNRTGELFF
- | TRBJ2-7 | TRBD1 | TRBV27 | TGTGCCAGCAGGACAGGGTCGGAGAACGAGCAGTACTTC | CASRTGSENEQYF
- | TRBJ2-1 | TRBD2 | TRBV23-1 | TGCGCCAGCAGTCACTGGACGGGGGGAAATTACAATGAGCAGTTCTTC | CASSHWTGGNYNEQFF
- | TRBJ2-3 | - | TRBV27 | TGTGCCAGCAGTTCCGGGACTCTAAAACTGGATACGCAGTATTTT | CASSSGTLKLDTQYF
few | TRBJ1-2 | - | TRBV6-8 | TGTGCCCGTCGCAAGGGGGGCGCATTATATGGCTACACCTTC | CARRKGGALYGYTF
- | TRBJ2-7 | - | TRBV27 | TGTGCCAGCAGTGCAAACGACCTATCCTACTCCTACGAGCAGTACTTC | CASSANDLSYSYEQYF
- | TRBJ1-4 | - | TRBV12-3/TRBV12-4 | TGTGCCAGCGGACCTGGGGGGGGGGCTAGGGAAAAACTGTTTTTT | CASGPGGGAREKLFF
few | TRBJ1-2 | - | TRBV12-3/TRBV12-4 | TGTGCCAGCAGCCGCCAGATAGGGGGGAGTAACTATGGCTACACCTTC | CASSRQIGGSNYGYTF
- | TRBJ1-6 | - | TRBV4-3 | TGCGCCAGCAGCGCCGGGACATTAGAAAATTCACCCCTCCACTTT | CASSAGTLENSPLHF
- | TRBJ1-3 | - | TRBV6-2/TRBV6-3 | TGTGCCAGCAGGACGGGGGGGGTCGGAAACACCATATATTTT | CASRTGGVGNTIYF
few | TRBJ1-5 | - | TRBV4-1 | TGCGCCAGCAGCCAAGATTGGAGGGGCAGTCAGCCCCAGCATTTT | CASSQDWRGSQPQHF
- | TRBJ1-5 | TRBD1 | TRBV7-2 | TGTGCCAGCAGCTTGCTGGACAGGGGCGATCAGCCCCAGCATTTT | CASSLLDRGDQPQHF
- | TRBJ2-1 | - | TRBV27 | TGTGCCAGCAGACCCAACGGGGTAATTGATGAGCAGTTCTTC | CASRPNGVIDEQFF
few | TRBJ1-5 | - | TRBV27 | TGTGCCAGCACAGGGCAGGCTGATCAGCCCCAGCATTTT | CASTGQADQPQHF